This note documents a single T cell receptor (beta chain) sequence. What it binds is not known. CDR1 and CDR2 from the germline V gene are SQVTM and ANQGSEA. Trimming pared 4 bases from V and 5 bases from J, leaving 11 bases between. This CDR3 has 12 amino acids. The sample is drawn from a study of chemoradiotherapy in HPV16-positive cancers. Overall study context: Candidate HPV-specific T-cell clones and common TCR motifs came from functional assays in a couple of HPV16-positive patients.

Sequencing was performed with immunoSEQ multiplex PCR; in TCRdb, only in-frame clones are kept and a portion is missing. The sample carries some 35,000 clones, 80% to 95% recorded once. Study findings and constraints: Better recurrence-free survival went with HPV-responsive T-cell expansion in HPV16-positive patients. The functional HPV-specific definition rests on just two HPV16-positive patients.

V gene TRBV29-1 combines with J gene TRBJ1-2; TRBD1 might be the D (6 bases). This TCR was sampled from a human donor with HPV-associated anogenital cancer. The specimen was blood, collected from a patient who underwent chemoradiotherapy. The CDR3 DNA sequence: TGCAGCGTTGCAGGGGTTTCGTATGGCTACACCTTC. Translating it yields CSVAGVSYGYTF.